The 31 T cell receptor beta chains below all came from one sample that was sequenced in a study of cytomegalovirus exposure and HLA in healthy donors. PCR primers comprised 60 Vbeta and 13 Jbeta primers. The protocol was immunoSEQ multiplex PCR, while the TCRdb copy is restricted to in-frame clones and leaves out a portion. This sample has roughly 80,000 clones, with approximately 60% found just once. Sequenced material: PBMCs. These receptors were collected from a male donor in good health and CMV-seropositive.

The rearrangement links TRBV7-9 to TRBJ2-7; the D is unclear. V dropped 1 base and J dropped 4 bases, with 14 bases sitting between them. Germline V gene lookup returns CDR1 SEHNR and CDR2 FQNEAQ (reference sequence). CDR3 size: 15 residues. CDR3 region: CASSLVRLSPYEQYF. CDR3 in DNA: TGTGCCAGCAGCTTAGTGAGGCTCTCCCCGTACGAGCAGTACTTC.

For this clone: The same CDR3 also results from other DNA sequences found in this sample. The CDR3 reads CASSLTGMNTEAFF. The CDR3 DNA follows: TGCGCCAGCAGCTTGACAGGGATGAACACTGAAGCTTTCTTT. The rearrangement joins TRBV5-1 to TRBJ1-1; TRBD1 might be the D (6 bases). The germline V gene has CDR1 SGHRS and CDR2 YFSETQ. With 1 base removed from V and 0 bases from J, the gap between germline ends came to 7 bases. The CDR3 runs 14 residues.

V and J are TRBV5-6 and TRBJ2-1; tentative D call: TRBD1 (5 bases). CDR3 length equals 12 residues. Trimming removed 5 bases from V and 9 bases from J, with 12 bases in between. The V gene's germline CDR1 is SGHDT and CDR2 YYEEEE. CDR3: CASRRQLGEQFF. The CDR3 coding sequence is TGTGCCAGCAGGAGACAGTTGGGTGAGCAGTTCTTC. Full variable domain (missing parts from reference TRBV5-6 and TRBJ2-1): DAGVTQSPTHLIKTRGQQVTLRCSPKSGHDTVSWYQQALGQGPQFIFQYYEEEERQRGNFPDRFSGHQFPNYSSELNVNALLLGDSALYLCASRRQLGEQFFGPGTRLTVL.

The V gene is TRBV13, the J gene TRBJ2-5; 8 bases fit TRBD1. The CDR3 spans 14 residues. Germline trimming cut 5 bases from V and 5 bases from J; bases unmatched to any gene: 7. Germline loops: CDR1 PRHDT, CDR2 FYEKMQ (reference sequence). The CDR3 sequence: CASSTTTGAETQYF. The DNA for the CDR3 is TGTGCCAGCAGCACAACGACAGGGGCGGAGACCCAGTACTTC.

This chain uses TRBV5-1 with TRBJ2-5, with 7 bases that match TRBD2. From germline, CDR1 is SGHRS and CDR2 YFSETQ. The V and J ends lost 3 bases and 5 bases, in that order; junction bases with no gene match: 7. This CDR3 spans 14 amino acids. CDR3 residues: CASSSWGGRETQYF. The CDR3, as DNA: TGCGCCAGCAGCTCCTGGGGGGGGAGGGAGACCCAGTACTTC.

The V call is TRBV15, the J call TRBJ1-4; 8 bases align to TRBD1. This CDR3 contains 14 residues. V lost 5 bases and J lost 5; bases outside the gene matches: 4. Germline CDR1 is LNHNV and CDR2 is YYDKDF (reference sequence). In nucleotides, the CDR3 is TGTGCCACCAGCTCAACAGGGGGGAATGAAAAACTGTTTTTT. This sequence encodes CATSSTGGNEKLFF.

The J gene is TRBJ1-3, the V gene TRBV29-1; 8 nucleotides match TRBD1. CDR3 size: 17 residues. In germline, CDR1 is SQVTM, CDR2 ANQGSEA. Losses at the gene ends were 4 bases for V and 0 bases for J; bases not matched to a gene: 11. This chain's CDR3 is CSVGQGATPLSGNTIYF. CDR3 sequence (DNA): TGCAGCGTTGGCCAGGGGGCTACTCCACTCTCTGGAAACACCATATATTTT. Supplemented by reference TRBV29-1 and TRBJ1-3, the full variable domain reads SAVISQKPSRDICQRGTSLTIQCQVDSQVTMMFWYRQQPGQSLTLIATANQGSEATYESGFVIDKFPISRPNLTFSTLTVSNMSPEDSSIYLCSVGQGATPLSGNTIYFGEGSWLTVV.

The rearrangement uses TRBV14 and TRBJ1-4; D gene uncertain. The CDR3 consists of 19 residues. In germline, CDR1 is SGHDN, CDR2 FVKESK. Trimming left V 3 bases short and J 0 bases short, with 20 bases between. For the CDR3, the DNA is TGTGCCAGCAGCCACTCCGAAACAGATTGGAAAGCAACTAATGAAAAACTGTTTTTT. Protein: CASSHSETDWKATNEKLFF.

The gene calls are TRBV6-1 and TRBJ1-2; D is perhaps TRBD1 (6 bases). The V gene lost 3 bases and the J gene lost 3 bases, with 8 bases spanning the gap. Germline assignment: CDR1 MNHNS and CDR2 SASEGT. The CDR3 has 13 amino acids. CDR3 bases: TGTGCCAGCAGTGAGGACAGCTACTATGGCTACACCTTC. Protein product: CASSEDSYYGYTF.

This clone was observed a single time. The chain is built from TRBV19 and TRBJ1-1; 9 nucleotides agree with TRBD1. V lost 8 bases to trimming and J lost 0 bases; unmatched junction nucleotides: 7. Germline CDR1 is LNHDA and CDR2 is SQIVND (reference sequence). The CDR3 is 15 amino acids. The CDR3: CASGTGPLMNTEAFF. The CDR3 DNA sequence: TGTGCCAGTGGGACAGGGCCTCTCATGAACACTGAAGCTTTCTTT.

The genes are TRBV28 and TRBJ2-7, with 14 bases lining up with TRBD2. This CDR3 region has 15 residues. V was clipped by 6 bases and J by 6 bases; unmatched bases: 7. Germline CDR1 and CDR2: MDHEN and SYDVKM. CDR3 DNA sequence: TGTGCCAGCAGAGTCGGACTAGCGGGAGGTCGCGAGCAGTACTTC. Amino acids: CASRVGLAGGREQYF.

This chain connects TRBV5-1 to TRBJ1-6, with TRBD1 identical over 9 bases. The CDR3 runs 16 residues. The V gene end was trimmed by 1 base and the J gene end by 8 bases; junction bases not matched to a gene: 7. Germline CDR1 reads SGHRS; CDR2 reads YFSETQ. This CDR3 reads CASSLPGTGYDSPLHF. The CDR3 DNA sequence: TGCGCCAGCAGCTTGCCCGGGACAGGGTACGATTCACCCCTCCACTTT. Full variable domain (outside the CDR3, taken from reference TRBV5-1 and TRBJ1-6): KAGVTQTPRYLIKTRGQQVTLSCSPISGHRSVSWYQQTPGQGLQFLFEYFSETQRNKGNFPGRFSGRQFSNSRSEMNVSTLELGDSALYLCASSLPGTGYDSPLHFGNGTRLTVT.

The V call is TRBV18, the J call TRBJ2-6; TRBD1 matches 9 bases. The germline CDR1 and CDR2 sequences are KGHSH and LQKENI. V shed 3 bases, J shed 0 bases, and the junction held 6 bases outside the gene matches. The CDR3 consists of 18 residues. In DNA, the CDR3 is TGTGCCAGCTCACCCCTGGACAGGGGACGCTCTGGGGCCAACGTCCTGACTTTC. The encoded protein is CASSPLDRGRSGANVLTF.

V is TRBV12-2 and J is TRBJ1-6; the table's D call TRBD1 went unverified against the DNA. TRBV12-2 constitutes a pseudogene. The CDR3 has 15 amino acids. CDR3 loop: CASRLQDRCNSPLHF. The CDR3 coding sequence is TGTGCAAGTCGCTTGCAGGACAGATGTAATTCACCCCTCCACTTT.

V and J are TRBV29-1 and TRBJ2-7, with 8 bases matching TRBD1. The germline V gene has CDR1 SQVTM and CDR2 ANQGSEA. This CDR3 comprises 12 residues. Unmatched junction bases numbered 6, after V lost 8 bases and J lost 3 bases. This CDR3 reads CSTLDRGYEQYF. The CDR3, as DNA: TGCAGCACCCTAGACAGGGGCTACGAGCAGTACTTC.

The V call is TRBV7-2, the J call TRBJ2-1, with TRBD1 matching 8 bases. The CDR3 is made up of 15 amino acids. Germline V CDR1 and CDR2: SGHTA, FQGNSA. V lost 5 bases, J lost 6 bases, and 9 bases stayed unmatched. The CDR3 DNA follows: TGTGCCAGCAGCCTGCGGACAGGGACGGGCAATGAGCAGTTCTTC. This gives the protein CASSLRTGTGNEQFF.

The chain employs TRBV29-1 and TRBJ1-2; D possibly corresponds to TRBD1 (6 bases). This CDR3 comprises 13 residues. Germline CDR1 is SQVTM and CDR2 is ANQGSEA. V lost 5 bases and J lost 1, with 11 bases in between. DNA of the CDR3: TGCAGCGTTAAGGACAGCTTTAACTATGGCTACACCTTC. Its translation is CSVKDSFNYGYTF. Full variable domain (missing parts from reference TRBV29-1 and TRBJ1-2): SAVISQKPSRDICQRGTSLTIQCQVDSQVTMMFWYRQQPGQSLTLIATANQGSEATYESGFVIDKFPISRPNLTFSTLTVSNMSPEDSSIYLCSVKDSFNYGYTFGSGTRLTVV.

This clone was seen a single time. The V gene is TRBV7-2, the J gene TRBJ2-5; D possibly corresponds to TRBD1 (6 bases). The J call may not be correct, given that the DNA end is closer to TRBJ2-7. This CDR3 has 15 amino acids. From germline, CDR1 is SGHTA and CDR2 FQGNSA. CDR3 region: CASSLAGQLVYEQYF. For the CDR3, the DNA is TGTGCCAGCAGCTTAGCAGGACAGCTTGTCTACGAGCAGTACTTC.

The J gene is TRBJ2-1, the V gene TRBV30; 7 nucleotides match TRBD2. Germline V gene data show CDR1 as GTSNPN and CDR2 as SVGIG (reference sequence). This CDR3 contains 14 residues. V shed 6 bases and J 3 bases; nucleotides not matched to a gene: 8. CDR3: CACTTSPHYNEQFF. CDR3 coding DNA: TGTGCCTGTACGACTAGCCCCCACTACAATGAGCAGTTCTTC.

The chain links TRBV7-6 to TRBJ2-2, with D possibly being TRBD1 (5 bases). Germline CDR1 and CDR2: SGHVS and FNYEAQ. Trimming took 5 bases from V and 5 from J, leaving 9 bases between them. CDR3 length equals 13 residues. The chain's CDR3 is CASSMGQTGELFF. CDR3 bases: TGTGCCAGCAGCATGGGGCAGACCGGGGAGCTGTTTTTT.

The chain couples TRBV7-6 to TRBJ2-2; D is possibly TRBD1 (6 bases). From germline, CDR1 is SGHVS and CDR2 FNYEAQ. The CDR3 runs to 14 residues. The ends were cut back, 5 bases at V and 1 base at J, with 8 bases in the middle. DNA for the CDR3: TGTGCCAGCAGCAAGGACAGGAACACCGGGGAGCTGTTTTTT. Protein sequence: CASSKDRNTGELFF.

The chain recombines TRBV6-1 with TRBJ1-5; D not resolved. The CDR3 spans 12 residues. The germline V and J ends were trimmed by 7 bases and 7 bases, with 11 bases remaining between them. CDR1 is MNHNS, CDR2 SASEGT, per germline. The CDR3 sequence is CASKLGGQPQHF. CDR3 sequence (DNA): TGTGCCAGCAAACTAGGCGGGCAGCCCCAGCATTTT.

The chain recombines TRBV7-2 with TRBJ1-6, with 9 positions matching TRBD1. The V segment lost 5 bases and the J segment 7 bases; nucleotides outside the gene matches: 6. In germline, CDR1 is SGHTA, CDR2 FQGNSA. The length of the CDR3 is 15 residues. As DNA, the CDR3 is TGTGCCAGCAGCCCCGGGACAGGGTGGAATTCACCCCTCCACTTT. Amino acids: CASSPGTGWNSPLHF.

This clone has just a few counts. The CDR3 DNA reads as TGCGCCAGCAGTGAAGAACTAGCGGGGGCCGGGGAGCTGTTTTTT. Translation gives CASSEELAGAGELFF. The chain has TRBV10-2 and TRBJ2-2; 11 bases fit TRBD2. V gave up 3 bases and J gave up 6 bases; unmatched junction bases: 3. The CDR3 has 15 amino acids. Germline values: CDR1 WSHSY, CDR2 SAAADI.

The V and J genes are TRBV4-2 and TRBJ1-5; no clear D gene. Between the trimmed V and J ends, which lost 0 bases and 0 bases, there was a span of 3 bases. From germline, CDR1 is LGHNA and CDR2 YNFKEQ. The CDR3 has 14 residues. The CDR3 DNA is TGTGCCAGCAGCCAAGAAGCTAGCAATCAGCCCCAGCATTTT. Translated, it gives CASSQEASNQPQHF.

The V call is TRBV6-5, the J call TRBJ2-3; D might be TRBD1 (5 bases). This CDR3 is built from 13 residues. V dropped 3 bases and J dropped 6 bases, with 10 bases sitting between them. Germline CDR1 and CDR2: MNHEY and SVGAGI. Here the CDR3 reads CASSYYAGDTQYF. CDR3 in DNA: TGTGCCAGCAGTTATTACGCAGGGGATACGCAGTATTTT.

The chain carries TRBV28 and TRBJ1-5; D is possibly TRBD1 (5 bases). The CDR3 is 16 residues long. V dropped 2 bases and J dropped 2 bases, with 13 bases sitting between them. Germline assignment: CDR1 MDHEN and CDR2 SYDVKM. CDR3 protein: CASSLTQGQGNQPQHF. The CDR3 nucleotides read TGTGCCAGCAGTTTAACGCAGGGTCAGGGCAATCAGCCCCAGCATTTT. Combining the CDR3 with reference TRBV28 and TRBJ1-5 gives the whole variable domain DVKVTQSSRYLVKRTGEKVFLECVQDMDHENMFWYRQDPGLGLRLIYFSYDVKMKEKGDIPEGYSVSREKKERFSLILESASTNQTSMYLCASSLTQGQGNQPQHFGDGTRLSIL.

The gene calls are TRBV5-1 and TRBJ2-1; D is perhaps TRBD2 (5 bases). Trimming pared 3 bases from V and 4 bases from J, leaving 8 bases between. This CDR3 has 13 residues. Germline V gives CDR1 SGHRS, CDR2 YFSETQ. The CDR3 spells CASSSEAYNEQFF. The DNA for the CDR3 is TGCGCCAGCAGCTCGGAGGCTTACAATGAGCAGTTCTTC.

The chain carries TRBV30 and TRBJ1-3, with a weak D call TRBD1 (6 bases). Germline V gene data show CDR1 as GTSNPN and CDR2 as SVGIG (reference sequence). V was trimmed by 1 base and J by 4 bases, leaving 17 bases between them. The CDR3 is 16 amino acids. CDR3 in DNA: TGTGCCTGGAGTGGAGGGACACGGAGATCCGGAAACACCATATATTTT. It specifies CAWSGGTRRSGNTIYF.

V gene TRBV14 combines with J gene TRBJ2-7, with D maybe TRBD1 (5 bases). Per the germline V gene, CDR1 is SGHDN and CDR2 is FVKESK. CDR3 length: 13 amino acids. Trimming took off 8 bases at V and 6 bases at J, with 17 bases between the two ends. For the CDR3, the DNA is TGTGCCAGCGGTCTGATTGGGGCAGGCGAGCAGTACTTC. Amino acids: CASGLIGAGEQYF. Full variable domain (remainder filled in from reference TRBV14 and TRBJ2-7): EAGVTQFPSHSVIEKGQTVTLRCDPISGHDNLYWYRRVMGKEIKFLLHFVKESKQDESGMPNNRFLAERTGGTYSTLKVQPAELEDSGVYFCASGLIGAGEQYFGPGTRLTVT.

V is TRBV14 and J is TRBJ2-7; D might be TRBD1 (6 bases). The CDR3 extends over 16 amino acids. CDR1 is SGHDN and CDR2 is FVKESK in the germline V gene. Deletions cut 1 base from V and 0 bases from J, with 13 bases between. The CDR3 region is CASSQGTGTGSYEQYF. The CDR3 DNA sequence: TGTGCCAGCAGCCAAGGAACAGGGACCGGCTCCTACGAGCAGTACTTC.